This T cell receptor (beta chain) was recorded in a study of CD8 T cells in ankylosing spondylitis. A word on this clonotype: Its antigen is not known.

Germline V gene sequence: CDR1 DFQATT, CDR2 SNEGSKA (reference sequence). Trimming pared 0 bases from V and 7 bases from J, leaving 16 bases between. This CDR3 has 15 amino acids. Study-wide results and caveats: Disease-associated clones were CD8+ and fairly uncommon in peripheral blood. Seemingly characteristic of ankylosing spondylitis blood was a TCR beta motif consisting of roughly 8 highly homologous variants.

TCRdb analysed the 5' RACE reads with MiXCR anew, one entry per CDR3 protein. The sample lists about 440,000 distinct CDR3 sequences; 17% were seen once. The sequenced sample consisted of blood, either unsorted or a sorted T cell fraction (not recorded which). The chain employs TRBV20-1 and TRBJ2-1; tentative D call: TRBD1 (5 bases). The receptor's source is a male donor with ankylosing spondylitis. The CDR3 DNA reads as TGCAGTGCTAGAGAGCGTCTTTTTAGGGGTAATGAGCAGTTCTTC. Translated, it gives CSARERLFRGNEQFF.